One sample yielded the 9 T cell receptor beta chains listed below, sequenced in a study of blood T cell repertoires in COVID-19 (dated by TCRdb to about 2020). The library came from the immunoSEQ multiplex PCR assay. The table was pulled from immuneACCESS by TCRdb, which kept in-frame rearrangements only. Such tables lose some clones; where checked, under half of the loss comes from unresolved V genes, and the rest has no known cause. The sample records some 46,000 clones, 80% to 90% of which are singletons. Roughly 7.4% of the sample is taken by the ten largest. The sequencing input was peripheral blood. Source of these receptors: a man aged 45-65 years with acute or convalescent COVID-19.

This clone has a handful of counts. V and J are TRBV19 and TRBJ2-2; 13 positions match TRBD2. The CDR3 has 15 amino acids. Losses at the gene ends were 9 bases for V and 3 bases for J; bases not matched to a gene: 4. Germline V gene data show CDR1 as LNHDA and CDR2 as SQIVND (reference sequence). CDR3 amino acids: CASQGLAGHTGELFF. The DNA for the CDR3 is TGTGCCAGCCAGGGACTAGCGGGACACACCGGGGAGCTGTTTTTT.

This chain links TRBV7-9 with TRBJ2-1, with D perhaps TRBD2 (6 bases). The V end was cut by 4 bases, the J end by 6 bases, with 10 bases between. This CDR3 region has 13 residues. Per the germline V gene, CDR1 is SEHNR and CDR2 is FQNEAQ (reference sequence). CDR3 coding DNA: TGTGCCAGCAGCTCTACGACTAGCAATGAGCAGTTCTTC. This sequence encodes CASSSTTSNEQFF.

V and J are TRBV7-2 and TRBJ2-1; D is undetermined. Germline V CDR1 and CDR2: SGHTA, FQGNSA. The CDR3 is 13 residues long. Trimming took 3 bases from V and 3 from J, leaving 6 bases between them. This chain's CDR3 is CASSLSGYNEQFF. The CDR3 nucleotides are TGTGCCAGCAGCTTGAGTGGCTACAATGAGCAGTTCTTC. The full variable domain, in which reference TRBV7-2 and TRBJ2-1 provide the parts outside the CDR3, is GAGVSQSPSNKVTEKGKDVELRCDPISGHTALYWYRQSLGQGLEFLIYFQGNSAPDKSGLPSDRFSAERTGGSVSTLTIQRTQQEDSAVYLCASSLSGYNEQFFGPGTRLTVL.

This rearrangement joins TRBV19 to TRBJ2-3; D is possibly TRBD2 (7 bases). Germline V gene sequence: CDR1 LNHDA, CDR2 SQIVND (reference sequence). CDR3 length equals 15 residues. Between the trimmed V and J ends, which lost 10 bases and 6 bases, there was a span of 23 bases. The CDR3 loop is CATKGGVGGVDTQYF. CDR3 coding DNA: TGTGCCACCAAAGGGGGGGTCGGGGGAGTGGATACGCAGTATTTT.

The V call is TRBV7-9, the J call TRBJ2-7; 8 bases agree with TRBD2. This CDR3 region has 14 residues. V gave up 3 bases and J gave up 4 bases; unmatched junction bases: 5. Germline CDR1 is SEHNR and CDR2 is FQNEAQ (reference sequence). The CDR3 protein is CASSFSGGSYEQYF. The CDR3, as DNA: TGTGCCAGCAGCTTCTCGGGGGGGTCTTACGAGCAGTACTTC.

The chain is built from TRBV10-3 and TRBJ2-7; D is uncertain. V lost 3 bases to trimming and J lost 2 bases, with 11 bases between them. Germline V gene lookup returns CDR1 ENHRY and CDR2 SYGVKD. This CDR3 comprises 14 residues. The DNA of the CDR3 is TGTGCCATCAGTGAACGAGGTGCCCCCTACGAGCAGTACTTC. It codes for CAISERGAPYEQYF.

This clone occurred a few times. The V call is TRBV18, the J call TRBJ2-3; 12 nucleotides match TRBD2. With 4 bases clipped from V and 3 bases from J, the junction kept 8 bases outside the gene matches. The CDR3 covers 17 residues. Per germline, CDR1 KGHSH and CDR2 LQKENI. The CDR3 DNA sequence: TGTGCCAGCTCACTAAGGACTAGCGGGACTTCAACAGATACGCAGTATTTT. This gives the protein CASSLRTSGTSTDTQYF.

This clone was seen once. The gene calls are TRBV19 and TRBJ1-5; D unresolved. The CDR3 covers 13 residues. Between the trimmed V and J ends, which lost 4 bases and 0 bases, there was a span of 4 bases. Germline V lookup: CDR1 LNHDA, CDR2 SQIVND (reference sequence). The CDR3 nucleotides read TGTGCCAGTAGTACAGTTAGCAATCAGCCCCAGCATTTT. Protein: CASSTVSNQPQHF.

This clone came up once. The chain employs TRBV7-3 and TRBJ2-3; maybe TRBD2 (6 bases). This CDR3 region has 14 residues. CDR1 is SGHTA and CDR2 is FQGTGA in the germline V gene. With 5 bases removed from V and 1 base from J, the gap between germline ends came to 10 bases. CDR3 loop: CASSLGTRTDTQYF. In DNA, the CDR3 is TGTGCCAGCAGCCTTGGGACTCGCACAGATACGCAGTATTTT.